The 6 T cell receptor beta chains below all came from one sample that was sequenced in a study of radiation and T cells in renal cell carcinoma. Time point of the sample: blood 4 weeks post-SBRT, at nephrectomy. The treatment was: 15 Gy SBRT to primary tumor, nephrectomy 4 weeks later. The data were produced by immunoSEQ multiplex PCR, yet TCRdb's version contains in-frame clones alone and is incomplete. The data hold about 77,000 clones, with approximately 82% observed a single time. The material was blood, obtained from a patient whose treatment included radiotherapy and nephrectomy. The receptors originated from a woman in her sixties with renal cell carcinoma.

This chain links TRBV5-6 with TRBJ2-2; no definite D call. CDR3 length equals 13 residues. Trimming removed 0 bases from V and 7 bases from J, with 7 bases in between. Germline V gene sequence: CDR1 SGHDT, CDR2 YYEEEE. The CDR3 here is CASSLDLGGELFF. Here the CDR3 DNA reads TGTGCCAGCAGCTTGGATCTGGGCGGGGAGCTGTTTTTT.

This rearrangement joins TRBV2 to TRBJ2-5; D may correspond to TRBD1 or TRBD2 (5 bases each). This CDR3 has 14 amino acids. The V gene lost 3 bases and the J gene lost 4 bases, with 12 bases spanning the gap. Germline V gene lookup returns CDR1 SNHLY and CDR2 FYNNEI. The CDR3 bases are TGTGCCAGCAGTGATGGTCGGGACCTAGAGACCCAGTACTTC. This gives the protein CASSDGRDLETQYF.

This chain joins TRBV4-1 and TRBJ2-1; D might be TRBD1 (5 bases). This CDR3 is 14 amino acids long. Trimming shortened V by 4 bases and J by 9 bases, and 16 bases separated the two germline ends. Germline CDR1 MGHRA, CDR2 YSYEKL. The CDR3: CASSPGRGPGEQFF. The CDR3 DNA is TGCGCCAGCAGCCCGGGTAGGGGCCCCGGTGAGCAGTTCTTC.

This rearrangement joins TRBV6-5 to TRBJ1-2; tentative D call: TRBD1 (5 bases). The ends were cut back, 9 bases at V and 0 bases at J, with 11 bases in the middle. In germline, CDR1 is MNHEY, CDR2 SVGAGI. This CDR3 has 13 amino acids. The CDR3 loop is CASRQTTNYGYTF. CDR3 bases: TGTGCCAGTCGACAGACGACTAACTATGGCTACACCTTC.

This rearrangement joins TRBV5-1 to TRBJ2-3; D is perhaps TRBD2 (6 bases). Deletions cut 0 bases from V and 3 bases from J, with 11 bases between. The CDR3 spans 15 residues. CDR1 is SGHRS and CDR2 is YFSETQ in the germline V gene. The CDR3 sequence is CASSLEGAGTDTQYF. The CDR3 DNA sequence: TGCGCCAGCAGCTTGGAAGGGGCGGGGACAGATACGCAGTATTTT.

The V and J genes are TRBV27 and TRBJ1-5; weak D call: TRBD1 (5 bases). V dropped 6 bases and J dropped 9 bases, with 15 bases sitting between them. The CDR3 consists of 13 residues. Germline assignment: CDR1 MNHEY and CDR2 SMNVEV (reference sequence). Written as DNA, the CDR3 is TGTGCCAGCAGAAGGGACTTGGGGGGGCCCCAGCATTTT. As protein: CASRRDLGGPQHF.